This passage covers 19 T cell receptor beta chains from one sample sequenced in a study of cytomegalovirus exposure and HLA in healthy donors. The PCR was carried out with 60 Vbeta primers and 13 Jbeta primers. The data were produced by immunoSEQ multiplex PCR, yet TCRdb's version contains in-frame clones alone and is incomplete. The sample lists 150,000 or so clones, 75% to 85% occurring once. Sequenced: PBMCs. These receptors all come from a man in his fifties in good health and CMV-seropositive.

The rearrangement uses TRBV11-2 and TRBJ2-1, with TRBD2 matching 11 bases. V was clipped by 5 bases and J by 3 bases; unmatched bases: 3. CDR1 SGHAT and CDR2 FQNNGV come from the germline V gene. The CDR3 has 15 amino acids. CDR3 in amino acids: CASSRLAGNYNEQFF. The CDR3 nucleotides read TGTGCCAGCAGCCGACTAGCGGGGAACTACAATGAGCAGTTCTTC. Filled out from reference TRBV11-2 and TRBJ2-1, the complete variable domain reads EAGVAQSPRYKIIEKRQSVAFWCNPISGHATLYWYQQILGQGPKLLIQFQNNGVVDDSQLPKDRFSAERLKGVDSTLKIQPAKLEDSAVYLCASSRLAGNYNEQFFGPGTRLTVL.

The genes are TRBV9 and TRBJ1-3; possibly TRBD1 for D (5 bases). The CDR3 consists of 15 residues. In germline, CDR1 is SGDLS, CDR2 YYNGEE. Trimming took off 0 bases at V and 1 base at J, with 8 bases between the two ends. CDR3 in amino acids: CASSVGGTSGNTIYF. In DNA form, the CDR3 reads TGTGCCAGCAGCGTAGGCGGGACGTCTGGAAACACCATATATTTT.

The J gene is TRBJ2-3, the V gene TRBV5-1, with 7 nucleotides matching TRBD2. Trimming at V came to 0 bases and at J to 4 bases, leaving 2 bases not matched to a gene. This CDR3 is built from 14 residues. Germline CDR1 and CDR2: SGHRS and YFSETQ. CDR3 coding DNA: TGCGCCAGCAGCTTGGGCGGGAGCGCAGATACGCAGTATTTT. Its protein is CASSLGGSADTQYF.

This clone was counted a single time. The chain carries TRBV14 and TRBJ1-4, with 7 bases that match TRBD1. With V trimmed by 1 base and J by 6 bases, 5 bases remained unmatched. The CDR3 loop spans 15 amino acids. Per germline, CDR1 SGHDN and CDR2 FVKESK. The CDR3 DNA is TGTGCCAGCAGCCAAGGCATAGGGGGCCATGAAAAACTGTTTTTT. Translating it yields CASSQGIGGHEKLFF.

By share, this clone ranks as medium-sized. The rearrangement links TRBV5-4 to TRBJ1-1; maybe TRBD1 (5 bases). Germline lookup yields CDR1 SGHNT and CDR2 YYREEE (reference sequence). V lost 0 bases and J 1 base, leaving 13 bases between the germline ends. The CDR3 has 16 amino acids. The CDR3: CASSLGGRGSNTEAFF. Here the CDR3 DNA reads TGTGCCAGCAGCTTGGGTGGTAGGGGCTCGAACACTGAAGCTTTCTTT.

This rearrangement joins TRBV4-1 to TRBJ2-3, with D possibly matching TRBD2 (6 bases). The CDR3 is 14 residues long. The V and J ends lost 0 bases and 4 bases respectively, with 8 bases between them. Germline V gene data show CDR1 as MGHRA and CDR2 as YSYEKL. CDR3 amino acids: CASSQDPGADTQYF. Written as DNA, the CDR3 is TGCGCCAGCAGCCAAGACCCGGGGGCAGATACGCAGTATTTT.

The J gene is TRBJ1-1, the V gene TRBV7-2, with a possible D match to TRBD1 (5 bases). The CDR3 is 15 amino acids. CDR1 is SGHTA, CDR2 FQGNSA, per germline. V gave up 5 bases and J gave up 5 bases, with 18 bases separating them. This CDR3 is CASSIRGQAGTEAFF. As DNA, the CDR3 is TGTGCCAGCAGCATAAGGGGCCAGGCTGGGACTGAAGCTTTCTTT.

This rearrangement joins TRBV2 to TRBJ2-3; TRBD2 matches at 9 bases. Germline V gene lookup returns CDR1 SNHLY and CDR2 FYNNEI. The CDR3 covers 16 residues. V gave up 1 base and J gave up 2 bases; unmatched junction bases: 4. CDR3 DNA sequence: TGTGCCAGCAGTGAAGTTGCTAGCGGGGTCACAGATACGCAGTATTTT. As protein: CASSEVASGVTDTQYF.

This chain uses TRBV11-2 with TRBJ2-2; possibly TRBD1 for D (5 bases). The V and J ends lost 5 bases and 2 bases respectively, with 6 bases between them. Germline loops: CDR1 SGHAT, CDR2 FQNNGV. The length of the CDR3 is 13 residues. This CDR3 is CASSRTNTGELFF. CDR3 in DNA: TGTGCCAGCAGCCGGACAAACACCGGGGAGCTGTTTTTT.

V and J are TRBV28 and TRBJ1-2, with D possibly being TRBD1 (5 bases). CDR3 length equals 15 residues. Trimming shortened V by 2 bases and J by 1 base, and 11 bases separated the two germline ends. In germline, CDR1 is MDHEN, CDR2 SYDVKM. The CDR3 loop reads CASSLLGQFNYGYTF. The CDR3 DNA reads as TGTGCCAGCAGTTTACTGGGGCAGTTTAACTATGGCTACACCTTC.

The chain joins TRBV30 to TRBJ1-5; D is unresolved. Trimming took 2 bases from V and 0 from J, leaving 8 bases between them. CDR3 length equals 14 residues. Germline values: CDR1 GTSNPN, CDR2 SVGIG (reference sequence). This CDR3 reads CAWSLGSSNQPQHF. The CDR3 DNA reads TGTGCCTGGAGTTTGGGGAGTAGCAATCAGCCCCAGCATTTT.

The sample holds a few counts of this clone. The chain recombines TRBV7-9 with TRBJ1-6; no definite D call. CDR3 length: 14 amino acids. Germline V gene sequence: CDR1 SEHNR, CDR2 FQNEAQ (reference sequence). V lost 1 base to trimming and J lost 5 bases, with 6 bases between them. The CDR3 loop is CASSLGGDNSPLHF. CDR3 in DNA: TGTGCCAGCAGCTTAGGCGGGGATAATTCACCCCTCCACTTT.

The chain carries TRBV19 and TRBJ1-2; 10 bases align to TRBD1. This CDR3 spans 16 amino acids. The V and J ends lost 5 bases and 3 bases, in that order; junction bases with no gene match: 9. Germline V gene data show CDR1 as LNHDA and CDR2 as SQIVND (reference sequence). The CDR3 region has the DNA TGTGCCAGTAGTGGGGACAGGGGCGTTGGAGACTATGGCTACACCTTC. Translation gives CASSGDRGVGDYGYTF.

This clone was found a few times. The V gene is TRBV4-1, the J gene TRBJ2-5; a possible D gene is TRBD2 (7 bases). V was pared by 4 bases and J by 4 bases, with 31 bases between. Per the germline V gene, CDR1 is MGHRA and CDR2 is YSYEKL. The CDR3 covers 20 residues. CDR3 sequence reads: CASSLARGQRGQGGGETQYF. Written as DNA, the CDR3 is TGCGCCAGCAGCCTCGCTAGAGGGCAGCGGGGCCAGGGAGGGGGAGAGACCCAGTACTTC.

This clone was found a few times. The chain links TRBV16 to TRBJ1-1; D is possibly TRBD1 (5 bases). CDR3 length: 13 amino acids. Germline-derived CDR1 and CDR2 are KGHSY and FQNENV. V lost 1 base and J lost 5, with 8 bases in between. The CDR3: CASSQFRGTEAFF. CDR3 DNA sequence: TGTGCCAGCAGCCAATTCCGGGGGACTGAAGCTTTCTTT.

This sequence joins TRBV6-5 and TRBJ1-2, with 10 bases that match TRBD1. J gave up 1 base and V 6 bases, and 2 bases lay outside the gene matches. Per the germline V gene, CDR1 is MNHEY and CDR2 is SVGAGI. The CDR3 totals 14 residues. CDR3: CASSRTGGNYGYTF. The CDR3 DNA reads TGTGCCAGCAGCAGGACAGGGGGTAACTATGGCTACACCTTC.

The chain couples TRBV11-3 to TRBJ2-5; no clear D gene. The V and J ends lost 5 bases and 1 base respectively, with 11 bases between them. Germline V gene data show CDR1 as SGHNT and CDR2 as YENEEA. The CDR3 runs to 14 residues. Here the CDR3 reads CASSRDLGQETQYF. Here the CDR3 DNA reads TGTGCCAGCAGCCGCGACTTGGGCCAAGAGACCCAGTACTTC. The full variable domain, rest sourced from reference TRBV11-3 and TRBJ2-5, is EAGVVQSPRYKIIEKKQPVAFWCNPISGHNTLYWYLQNLGQGPELLIRYENEEAVDDSQLPKDRFSAERLKGVDSTLKIQPAELGDSAVYLCASSRDLGQETQYFGPGTRLLVL.

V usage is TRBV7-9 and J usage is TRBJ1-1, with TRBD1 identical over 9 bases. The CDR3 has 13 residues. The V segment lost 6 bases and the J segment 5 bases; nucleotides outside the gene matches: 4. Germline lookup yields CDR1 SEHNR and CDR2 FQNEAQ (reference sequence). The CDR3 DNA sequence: TGTGCCAGCAGTGGACAGGGGCGTACTGAAGCTTTCTTT. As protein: CASSGQGRTEAFF. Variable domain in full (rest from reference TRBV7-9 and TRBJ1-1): DTGVSQNPRHKITKRGQNVTFRCDPISEHNRLYWYRQTLGQGPEFLTYFQNEAQLEKSRLLSDRFSAERPKGSFSTLEIQRTEQGDSAMYLCASSGQGRTEAFFGQGTRLTVV.

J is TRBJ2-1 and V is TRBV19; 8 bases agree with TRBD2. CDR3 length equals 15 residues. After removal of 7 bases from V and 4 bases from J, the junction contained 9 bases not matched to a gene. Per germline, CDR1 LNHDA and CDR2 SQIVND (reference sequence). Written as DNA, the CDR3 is TGTGCCAGTACCATCCTCGGGGGGGGTTACAATGAGCAGTTCTTC. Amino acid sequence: CASTILGGGYNEQFF.